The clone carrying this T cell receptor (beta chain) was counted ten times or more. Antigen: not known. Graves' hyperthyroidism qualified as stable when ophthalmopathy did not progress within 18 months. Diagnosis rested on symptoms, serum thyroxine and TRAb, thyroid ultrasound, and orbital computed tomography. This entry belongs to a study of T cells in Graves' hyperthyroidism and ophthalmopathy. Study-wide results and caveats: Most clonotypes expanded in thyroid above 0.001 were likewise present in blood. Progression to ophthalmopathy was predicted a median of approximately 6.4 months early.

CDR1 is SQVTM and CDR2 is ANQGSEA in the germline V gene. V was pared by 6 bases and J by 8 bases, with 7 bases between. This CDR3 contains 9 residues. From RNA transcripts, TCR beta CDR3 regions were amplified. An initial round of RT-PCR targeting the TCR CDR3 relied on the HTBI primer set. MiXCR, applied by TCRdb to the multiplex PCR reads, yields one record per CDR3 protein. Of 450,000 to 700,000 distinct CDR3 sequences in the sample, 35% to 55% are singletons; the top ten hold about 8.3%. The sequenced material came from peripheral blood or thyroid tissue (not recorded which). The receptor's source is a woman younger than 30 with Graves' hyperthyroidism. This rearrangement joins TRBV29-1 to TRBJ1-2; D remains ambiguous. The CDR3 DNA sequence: TGCAGCGTGATCGACGGCTACACCTTC. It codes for CSVIDGYTF.